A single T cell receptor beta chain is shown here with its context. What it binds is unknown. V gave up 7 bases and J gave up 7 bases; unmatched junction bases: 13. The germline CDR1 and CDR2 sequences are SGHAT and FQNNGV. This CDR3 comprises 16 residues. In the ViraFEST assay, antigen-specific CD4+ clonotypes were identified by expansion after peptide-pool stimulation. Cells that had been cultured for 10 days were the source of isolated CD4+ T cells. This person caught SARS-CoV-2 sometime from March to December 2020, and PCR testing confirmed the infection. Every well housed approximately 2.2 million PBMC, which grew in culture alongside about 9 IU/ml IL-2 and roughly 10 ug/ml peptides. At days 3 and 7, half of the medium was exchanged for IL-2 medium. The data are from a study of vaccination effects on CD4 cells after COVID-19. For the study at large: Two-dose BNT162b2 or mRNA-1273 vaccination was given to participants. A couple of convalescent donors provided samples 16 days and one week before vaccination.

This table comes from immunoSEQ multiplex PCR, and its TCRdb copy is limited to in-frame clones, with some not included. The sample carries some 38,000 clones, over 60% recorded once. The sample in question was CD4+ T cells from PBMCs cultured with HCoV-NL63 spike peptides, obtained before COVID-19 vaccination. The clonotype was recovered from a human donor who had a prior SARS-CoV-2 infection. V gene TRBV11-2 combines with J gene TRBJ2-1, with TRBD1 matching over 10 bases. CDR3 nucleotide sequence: TGTGCCAGCAAACCACCCAAGACAGGGGGCAGGAATGAGCAGTTCTTC. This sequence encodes CASKPPKTGGRNEQFF. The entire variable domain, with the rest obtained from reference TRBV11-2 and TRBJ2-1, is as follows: EAGVAQSPRYKIIEKRQSVAFWCNPISGHATLYWYQQILGQGPKLLIQFQNNGVVDDSQLPKDRFSAERLKGVDSTLKIQPAKLEDSAVYLCASKPPKTGGRNEQFFGPGTRLTVL.